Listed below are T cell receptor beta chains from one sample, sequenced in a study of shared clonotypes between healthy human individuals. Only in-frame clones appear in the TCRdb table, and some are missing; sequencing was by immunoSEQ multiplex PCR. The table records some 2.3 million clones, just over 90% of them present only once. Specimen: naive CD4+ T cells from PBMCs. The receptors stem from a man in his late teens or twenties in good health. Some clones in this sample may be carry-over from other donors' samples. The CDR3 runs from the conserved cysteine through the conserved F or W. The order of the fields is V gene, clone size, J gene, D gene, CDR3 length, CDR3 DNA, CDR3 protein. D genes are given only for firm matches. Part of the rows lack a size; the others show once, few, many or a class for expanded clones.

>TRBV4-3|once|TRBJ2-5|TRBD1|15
TGCGCCAGCAGCCAAACAAGAACAGGGGTGGAGACCCAGTACTTC
CASSQTRTGVETQYF
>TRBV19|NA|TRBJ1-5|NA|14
TGTGCCAGTAGTATATTGATCGCGGGACAGCCCCAGCATTTT
CASSILIAGQPQHF
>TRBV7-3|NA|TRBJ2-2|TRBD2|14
TGTGCCAGCAGCGCAACTAGCGGAGCCGGGGAGCTGTTTTTT
CASSATSGAGELFF
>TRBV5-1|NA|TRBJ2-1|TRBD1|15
TGCGCCAGCAGCCCGGACAGGGATCCCTACAATGAGCAGTTCTTC
CASSPDRDPYNEQFF
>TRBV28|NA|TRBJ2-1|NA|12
TGTGCCAGCAGAGGACTTTACAATGAGCAGTTCTTC
CASRGLYNEQFF
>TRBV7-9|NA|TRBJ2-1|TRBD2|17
TGTGCCAGCAGCTTAGCCGTCACAGCGGGAGCTGGGAATGAGCAGTTCTTC
CASSLAVTAGAGNEQFF
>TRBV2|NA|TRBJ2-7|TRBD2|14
TGTGCCAGCAATCCCCTAGCAGCCGGGGGGGAGCAGTACTTC
CASNPLAAGGEQYF
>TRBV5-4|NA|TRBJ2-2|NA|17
TGTGCCAGCAGCTTGACCTCGGGGGCGGGAGAAACCGGGGAGCTGTTTTTT
CASSLTSGAGETGELFF
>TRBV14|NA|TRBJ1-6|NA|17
TGTGCCAGCAGCCCAAGGAACGGAGCGAACTATAATTCACCCCTCCACTTT
CASSPRNGANYNSPLHF
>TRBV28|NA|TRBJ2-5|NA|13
TGTGCCAGCAGTTTTGGACAGAAAGAGACCCAGTACTTC
CASSFGQKETQYF